Listed below are T cell receptor beta chains from one sample, sequenced in a study of T cell responses to AZD1222 COVID-19 vaccine. The protocol was immunoSEQ multiplex PCR, while the TCRdb copy is restricted to in-frame clones and leaves out a portion. This table has 90,000 to 140,000 clones, roughly 90% appearing once. This specimen was peripheral blood, taken on day 0 of AZD1222 vaccination. The receptors stem from an adult in good health. CDR3s include the opening cysteine and the closing phenylalanine or tryptophan. A D gene is named only where the DNA matches it firmly. Clone size is given for some rows only: seen once, a few or many times, or a class if the clone is expanded.

abundance | d_gene | j_gene | v_gene | CDR3aa | CDR3nt
once | - | TRBJ1-2 | TRBV7-2 | CASSLLGGYTF | TGTGCCAGCAGCTTACTAGGCGGCTACACCTTC
- | - | TRBJ2-1 | TRBV19 | CASSIVGRESDEQFF | TGTGCCAGTAGTATAGTTGGGAGAGAGAGCGATGAGCAGTTCTTC
- | TRBD1 | TRBJ1-2 | TRBV12-3/TRBV12-4 | CASSLSGGIGYTF | TGTGCCAGCAGTTTATCAGGGGGGATAGGTTACACCTTC
- | TRBD2 | TRBJ2-7 | TRBV10-3 | CATRWGGEQYF | TGTGCCACCAGGTGGGGGGGCGAGCAGTACTTC
- | TRBD2 | TRBJ2-5 | TRBV7-9 | CASSLGLTSGGETQYF | TGTGCCAGCAGCTTAGGGTTGACTAGCGGGGGAGAGACCCAGTACTTC
- | - | TRBJ1-2 | TRBV5-6 | CASSLDGGPLGYTF | TGTGCCAGCAGCTTGGACGGAGGCCCTTTAGGCTACACCTTC
- | TRBD1 | TRBJ1-6 | TRBV5-4 | CASSGPGQGIGSPLHF | TGTGCCAGCAGCGGACCGGGACAGGGAATAGGTTCACCCCTCCACTTT
once | - | TRBJ1-1 | TRBV3-1/TRBV3-2 | CASSPSGGGGTEAFF | TGTGCCAGCAGCCCCTCGGGGGGAGGTGGCACTGAAGCTTTCTTT
- | - | TRBJ2-2 | TRBV2 | CASSERRGGDTGELFF | TGTGCCAGCAGTGAAAGGAGGGGCGGAGACACCGGGGAGCTGTTTTTT
- | - | TRBJ2-7 | TRBV20-1 | CSAGSGDEQYF | TGCAGTGCTGGCTCGGGGGACGAGCAGTACTTC
- | TRBD2 | TRBJ2-5 | TRBV5-1 | CASSLGGLAGVETQYF | TGCGCCAGCAGCTTGGGGGGACTAGCGGGAGTGGAGACCCAGTACTTC
- | TRBD2 | TRBJ2-3 | TRBV15 | CATKTPSGGSSTDTQYF | TGTGCCACGAAGACCCCTAGCGGGGGGTCTAGCACAGATACGCAGTATTTT
- | TRBD1 | TRBJ2-7 | TRBV13 | CASSRQGAYEQYF | TGTGCCAGCAGCAGACAGGGGGCCTACGAGCAGTACTTC
once | - | TRBJ2-7 | TRBV21-1 | CASSNPMCGTSVSEQYF | TGTGCCAGCAGCAACCCGATGTGTGGGACTAGCGTCTCCGAGCAGTACTTC
- | - | TRBJ2-5 | TRBV11-2 | CASSQFWTGGMETQYF | TGTGCCAGCAGCCAATTTTGGACAGGAGGGATGGAGACCCAGTACTTC
- | - | TRBJ1-5 | TRBV18 | CASSLGGADQPQHF | TGTGCCAGCTCACTGGGAGGGGCGGATCAGCCCCAGCATTTT
- | - | TRBJ2-3 | TRBV7-2 | CASIVGVGATDTQYF | TGTGCCAGCATCGTAGGCGTCGGGGCCACAGATACGCAGTATTTT
- | - | TRBJ1-2 | TRBV25-1 | CASSELGGGFNYGYTF | TGTGCCAGCAGTGAATTGGGGGGTGGGTTTAACTATGGCTACACCTTC
- | - | TRBJ1-3 | TRBV6-5 | CASSYSSARSGNTIYF | TGTGCCAGCAGTTACTCTTCGGCCAGATCTGGAAACACCATATATTTT
- | TRBD2 | TRBJ2-7 | TRBV10-3 | CAISARESGSFHEQYF | TGTGCCATCAGTGCTCGGGAGAGCGGGAGTTTCCACGAGCAGTACTTC
- | - | TRBJ2-1 | TRBV6-5 | CASSPLSRSRDEQFF | TGTGCCAGCAGCCCCCTGTCCCGGTCTAGGGATGAGCAGTTCTTC
once | TRBD1 | TRBJ1-5 | TRBV19 | CASTIGTGGNQPQHF | TGTGCCAGTACCATAGGGACAGGGGGCAATCAGCCCCAGCATTTT
- | - | TRBJ2-3 | TRBV6-6 | CASTPEPRVTDTQYF | TGTGCCAGCACCCCCGAGCCGCGAGTCACAGATACGCAGTATTTT
- | - | TRBJ1-2 | TRBV15 | CATSRDPRWGETNYGYTF | TGTGCCACCAGCAGAGATCCCCGGTGGGGGGAGACTAACTATGGCTACACCTTC
once | - | TRBJ1-1 | TRBV5-1 | CASSLGGGRTEAFF | TGCGCCAGCAGCTTGGGTGGGGGGCGAACTGAAGCTTTCTTT
- | - | TRBJ1-1 | TRBV23-1 | CASSQNKEDRDTEAFF | TGCGCCAGCAGTCAAAACAAGGAGGATAGGGACACTGAAGCTTTCTTT